This passage covers 7 T cell receptor beta chains from one sample sequenced in a study of T cells in Graves' hyperthyroidism and ophthalmopathy. What was amplified from RNA transcripts were TCR beta CDR3 regions. An initial round of RT-PCR targeting the TCR CDR3 relied on the HTBI primer set. A single record per CDR3 protein comes from TCRdb applying MiXCR to the multiplex PCR reads. The sample has about 560,000 distinct CDR3 sequences, 11% to 15% seen once. Material: blood. These receptors originate from a woman in her forties with Graves' hyperthyroidism.

This clonotype showed up many times. The V gene is TRBV3-1, the J gene TRBJ2-5; unclear D gene. Germline V gives CDR1 LGHDT, CDR2 YNNKEL (reference sequence). V was shortened by 2 bases and J by 9 bases, with 10 bases between the two germline ends. This CDR3 has 12 residues. The CDR3 DNA reads as TGTGCCAGCAGCCAACCCCCTGAGGCCCAGTACTTC. This encodes CASSQPPEAQYF.

About this clonotype itself: Compared with germline, one end of the junction differs, possibly owing to a read error. V gene TRBV7-7 combines with J gene TRBJ2-3, with D perhaps given as TRBD1 or TRBD2 (5 bases each). The CDR3 extends over 16 amino acids. Germline CDR1 SSHAT, CDR2 FNYEAQ (reference sequence). CDR3 nucleotides: TGTGCTAGCAGCCCTCCGGGACCCAGGGGCACAGATACGCAGTATTTT. Protein: CASSPPGPRGTDTQYF.

The chain links TRBV5-1 to TRBJ2-7, with D perhaps matching TRBD2 (6 bases). The germline CDR1 and CDR2 sequences are SGHRS and YFSETQ. The CDR3 has 14 amino acids. V lost 4 bases and J lost 0, with 11 bases in between. The CDR3, as DNA: TGCGCCAGCAGCGCGGACGGGAGCTCCTACGAGCAGTACTTC. Amino acids: CASSADGSSYEQYF. The full variable domain, in which reference TRBV5-1 and TRBJ2-7 provide the parts outside the CDR3, is KAGVTQTPRYLIKTRGQQVTLSCSPISGHRSVSWYQQTPGQGLQFLFEYFSETQRNKGNFPGRFSGRQFSNSRSEMNVSTLELGDSALYLCASSADGSSYEQYFGPGTRLTVT.

Many counts were recorded for this clonotype. This chain joins TRBV3-1 and TRBJ1-1; D is unclear. Between the trimmed V and J ends, which lost 0 bases and 9 bases, there was a span of 11 bases. Germline assignment: CDR1 LGHDT and CDR2 YNNKEL (reference sequence). The CDR3 spans 13 residues. The CDR3: CASSQDRGGKAFF. The CDR3 DNA sequence: TGTGCCAGCAGCCAAGATCGGGGTGGGAAAGCTTTCTTT. Drawing the rest from reference TRBV3-1 and TRBJ1-1, the complete variable domain is DTAVSQTPKYLVTQMGNDKSIKCEQNLGHDTMYWYKQDSKKFLKIMFSYNNKELIINETVPNRFSPKSPDKAHLNLHINSLELGDSAVYFCASSQDRGGKAFFGQGTRLTVV.

V usage is TRBV20-1 and J usage is TRBJ2-7; tentatively, D is TRBD2 (5 bases). This CDR3 contains 15 residues. Germline CDR1 DFQATT, CDR2 SNEGSKA (reference sequence). Trimming removed 0 bases at V and 7 bases at J, with 19 bases between. The CDR3 DNA reads as TGCAGTGCTAGAGAAACCGCCGGGAACCCCGGGGAGCAGTACTTC. Translating it yields CSARETAGNPGEQYF.

This clonotype was seen ten or more times. V usage is TRBV10-1 and J usage is TRBJ2-3; 7 bases agree with TRBD2. CDR3 length: 14 residues. Germline trimming cut 4 bases from V and 2 bases from J; bases unmatched to any gene: 3. Germline CDR1 is WNHNN and CDR2 is SYGVQD (reference sequence). The CDR3 spells CASSVTSDTDTQYF. In nucleotides, the CDR3 is TGCGCCAGCAGTGTTACTAGCGACACAGATACGCAGTATTTT.

The chain recombines TRBV27 with TRBJ2-1; tentatively, D is TRBD1 (5 bases). Germline CDR1 and CDR2: MNHEY and SMNVEV (reference sequence). This CDR3 contains 16 residues. The V end was cut by 6 bases, the J end by 10 bases, with 25 bases between. CDR3 nucleotide sequence: TGTGCCAGCAGGGATAGTAGGGGCCCCTACCGAGGAGAGCAGTTCTTC. Translated, it gives CASRDSRGPYRGEQFF.